A single sample is the source of the 15 T cell receptor beta chains below, sequenced in a study of blood T cells in healthy people across ages. Then a second PCR, running roughly 6 to 11 cycles, was carried out with a sample-barcoded 5' primer and a J-beta primer mix. One entry per CDR3 protein results from TCRdb running MiXCR on the 5' RACE reads. This sample carries 700,000 to 950,000 distinct CDR3 sequences, roughly 43% of them seen once, and the ten largest clones take less than 25%. The sequencing sample was made of blood. Receptor source: a woman between 55 and 75 years old in good health.

CDR3 nucleotide sequence: TGCAGTGCTGGAACTGACAGGGACGGGGAGCTGTTTTTT. Translation gives CSAGTDRDGELFF. The genes are TRBV20-1 and TRBJ2-2, with TRBD1 matching 7 bases. Germline CDR1 DFQATT, CDR2 SNEGSKA (reference sequence). The ends lost 5 bases at V and 7 bases at J; junction bases unmatched: 7. The length of the CDR3 is 13 residues.

The CDR3: CASSPSPGGIAENLSTDTQYF. CDR3 bases: TGTGCCAGCAGCCCCTCACCGGGTGGGATAGCCGAAAACCTAAGCACAGATACGCAGTATTTT. V and J are TRBV11-1 and TRBJ2-3; D not resolved. In germline, CDR1 is SGHAT, CDR2 FQDESV (reference sequence). Between the trimmed V and J ends, which lost 5 bases and 0 bases, there was a span of 30 bases. The CDR3 totals 21 residues.

The chain combines TRBV5-1 with TRBJ2-5; TRBD2 aligns across 8 bases. Trimming cost V 4 bases and J 11 bases; bases outside gene matches: 16. The CDR3 length is 15 residues. Germline lookup yields CDR1 SGHRS and CDR2 YFSETQ. The CDR3 DNA is TGCGCCAGCAGCGTAAGCGGGGGCCGATACAATGAGCAGTACTTC. It is translated as CASSVSGGRYNEQYF.

With respect to this clonotype: A clone one base away is much larger, so this may be a read error. The conserved phenylalanine or tryptophan normally closing the CDR3 is absent here, so this likely arose from a read error. This chain links TRBV7-2 with TRBJ2-3; D may be TRBD1 or TRBD2 (5 bases each). The CDR3 length is 15 residues. Trimming removed 5 bases from V and 5 bases from J, with 17 bases in between. Germline assignment: CDR1 SGHTA and CDR2 FQGNSA. Here the CDR3 DNA reads TGTGCCAGCAGCACGAGGGACGGAGATATAGATACGCAGTATTCT. Protein: CASSTRDGDIDTQYS.

This chain uses TRBV28 with TRBJ2-5, with no clear D. CDR3 length: 13 amino acids. Germline CDR1 and CDR2: MDHEN and SYDVKM. V lost 6 bases to trimming and J lost 5 bases, with 13 bases between them. CDR3 region: CASRLGFLETQYF. The CDR3 nucleotides are TGTGCCAGCAGGCTGGGTTTCCTGGAGACCCAGTACTTC.

This chain connects TRBV3-1 to TRBJ1-2; D remains unclear. This CDR3 has 14 residues. Germline V gene data show CDR1 as LGHDT and CDR2 as YNNKEL (reference sequence). Between the trimmed V and J ends, which lost 3 bases and 4 bases, there was a span of 12 bases. DNA for the CDR3: TGTGCCAGCAGCCAGACTAGCCGGGTCTATGGCTACACCTTC. This encodes CASSQTSRVYGYTF.

This clonotype was recorded a few times. This chain's CDR3 is CSARDRGNSPLHF. Here the CDR3 DNA reads TGCAGTGCTAGAGATCGAGGGAATTCACCCCTCCACTTT. This rearrangement joins TRBV20-1 to TRBJ1-6; D gene uncertain. CDR1 and CDR2 from the germline V gene are DFQATT and SNEGSKA (reference sequence). The CDR3 is 13 amino acids. The V and J ends lost 0 bases and 7 bases respectively, with 7 bases between them.

The chain couples TRBV20-1 to TRBJ2-6; D is unclear. Looked up from germline, CDR1 is DFQATT and CDR2 is SNEGSKA (reference sequence). The CDR3 has 13 amino acids. With 6 bases removed from V and 2 bases from J, the gap between germline ends came to 8 bases. CDR3 in amino acids: CSATAPGANVLTF. The CDR3 nucleotides read TGCAGTGCCACCGCCCCTGGGGCCAACGTCCTGACTTTC.

This sequence joins TRBV5-1 and TRBJ2-5; tentatively, D is TRBD1 or TRBD2 (5 bases each). V lost 4 bases and J lost 5, with 18 bases in between. The germline CDR1 and CDR2 sequences are SGHRS and YFSETQ. The CDR3 length is 15 residues. CDR3: CASSTGTPNRETQYF. CDR3 coding DNA: TGCGCCAGCAGCACCGGGACCCCGAACCGGGAGACCCAGTACTTC.

This clonotype was picked up a small number of times. The chain combines TRBV20-1 with TRBJ1-1; tentatively, D is TRBD1 (5 bases). V lost 3 bases, J lost 5 bases, and 13 bases lay in between. This CDR3 has 13 amino acids. Per germline, CDR1 DFQATT and CDR2 SNEGSKA (reference sequence). In DNA, the CDR3 is TGCAGTGCTAGTAAGGGGCGGGGGACTGAAGCTTTCTTT. The encoded protein is CSASKGRGTEAFF.

The gene calls are TRBV29-1 and TRBJ1-2; 7 bases match TRBD1. V gave up 6 bases and J gave up 4 bases; unmatched junction bases: 5. This CDR3 contains 12 residues. Germline assignment: CDR1 SQVTM and CDR2 ANQGSEA. CDR3 bases: TGCAGCGTGGGCCAGGGGGGCTATGGCTACACCTTC. Its translation is CSVGQGGYGYTF.

The chain is built from TRBV20-1 and TRBJ2-5, with TRBD2 identical over 12 bases. This CDR3 spans 17 amino acids. Germline V lookup: CDR1 DFQATT, CDR2 SNEGSKA (reference sequence). Germline trimming cut 3 bases from V and 5 bases from J; bases unmatched to any gene: 13. The CDR3 region is CSASPSLAGGPRETQYF. CDR3 bases: TGCAGTGCTAGCCCCTCCCTAGCGGGAGGGCCGCGGGAGACCCAGTACTTC.

This clonotype has more than one count but fewer than ten. One end of the junction is discordant with germline, which a read error may explain. J is TRBJ2-1 and V is TRBV12-3 or TRBV12-4; 9 bases fit TRBD2. CDR3 size: 18 residues. The CDR3 bases are TGTGCCAGCAGTCCCGCGACTAGCGGCACTATCTCCTTCAATGAGCAGTTCTTC. Protein: CASSPATSGTISFNEQFF.

The V gene is TRBV5-1, the J gene TRBJ2-5, with D possibly matching TRBD1 (6 bases). CDR3 length: 16 residues. Germline loops: CDR1 SGHRS, CDR2 YFSETQ. V was shortened by 3 bases and J by 4 bases, with 19 bases between the two germline ends. CDR3 bases: TGCGCCAGCAGCTCACAGGGTTTCAATGGGATAGAGACCCAGTACTTC. Its translation is CASSSQGFNGIETQYF.

This clonotype has ten or more counts. The chain combines TRBV12-3 or TRBV12-4 with TRBJ2-1; D may match TRBD1 or TRBD2 (5 bases each). Between the trimmed V and J ends, which lost 4 bases and 8 bases, there was a span of 15 bases. CDR3 size: 14 residues. The CDR3 DNA follows: TGTGCCAGCAGTTCCGACCGGGGCTGGGATGAGCAGTTCTTC. Amino acid sequence: CASSSDRGWDEQFF.